This T cell receptor (beta chain) was obtained from a study of cytomegalovirus exposure and HLA in healthy donors. This PCR relied on a set of 60 Vbeta primers and 13 Jbeta primers. TCRdb keeps only in-frame clones here, not all; method: immunoSEQ multiplex PCR. The sample holds approximately 160,000 clones, over 70% seen once. This clone was counted a single time. What it binds is not known. Germline-derived CDR1 and CDR2 are SGHRS and YFSETQ. The CDR3 runs 16 residues. V trimming: 0 bases; J trimming: 10 bases; junction bases outside the gene matches: 7. Study results and caveats: Most TCRs appeared rarely, but some public TCRs recurred in many donors. In a later analysis, the majority of CMV-associated beta chains seemingly showed HLA restriction. V segments that were indistinguishable, TRBV6-2 and TRBV6-3 among them, were omitted from analysis.

Sequencing used PBMCs. The genes are TRBV5-1 and TRBJ1-6, with 10 bases lining up with TRBD1. The receptor was derived from a male donor in good health and CMV-seropositive. In nucleotides, the CDR3 is TGCGCCAGCAGCTTGGCGGGACAGGGGCTAGGATCACCCCTCCACTTT. Amino acid sequence: CASSLAGQGLGSPLHF.